The 17 T cell receptor beta chains below come from one sample, sequenced in a study of post-analysis software for immune sequencing data. Study-wide results and caveats: Higher frequency in patients than in controls was seen for about five TRBV segments, with TRBV5-6, TRBV5-1 and TRBV20-1 among them.

Antigens for these TCRs are unknown. TCR beta libraries were prepared from cDNA with unique molecular identifiers. TCRdb reprocessed the PCR reads via MiXCR and lists one record per CDR3 protein. The sample contains roughly 650,000 distinct CDR3 sequences, more than 50% of which appear only once. Source material: blood. These receptors were obtained from a girl aged 2-10 years with multiple sclerosis.

This chain joins TRBV12-3 or TRBV12-4 and TRBJ2-1, with TRBD1 identical over 11 bases. With V trimmed by 3 bases and J by 0 bases, 10 bases remained unmatched. The CDR3 sequence is 19 residues long. CDR3 protein: CASSFPRDRGISSYNEQFF. CDR3 nucleotide sequence: TGTGCCAGCAGTTTCCCCCGGGACAGGGGGATTAGCTCCTACAATGAGCAGTTCTTC.

V gene TRBV9 combines with J gene TRBJ1-5; D not resolved. V was pared by 1 base and J by 4 bases, with 9 bases between. CDR3 length equals 14 residues. Germline V gene data show CDR1 as SGDLS and CDR2 as YYNGEE. CDR3 bases: TGTGCCAGCAGCGTAAACAGTGGGAATCAGCCCCAGCATTTT. Residues: CASSVNSGNQPQHF.

This chain links TRBV7-3 with TRBJ2-2; no definite D call. V shed 5 bases and J shed 6 bases, with 10 bases lying between them. Germline-derived CDR1 and CDR2 are SGHTA and FQGTGA. The CDR3 is 13 amino acids. The CDR3 DNA follows: TGTGCCAGCAGCCCCTTAGCTTCCGGGGAGCTGTTTTTT. Encoded protein: CASSPLASGELFF. The full variable domain, in which reference TRBV7-3 and TRBJ2-2 provide the parts outside the CDR3, is GAGVSQTPSNKVTEKGKYVELRCDPISGHTALYWYRQSLGQGPEFLIYFQGTGAADDSGLPNDRFFAVRPEGSVSTLKIQRTERGDSAVYLCASSPLASGELFFGEGSRLTVL.

This chain uses TRBV5-1 with TRBJ1-1; TRBD1 might be the D (5 bases). V was clipped by 1 base and J by 5 bases, with 9 bases between them. The CDR3 covers 13 residues. Germline V lookup: CDR1 SGHRS, CDR2 YFSETQ. CDR3 in amino acids: CASSLSGRTEAFF. CDR3 sequence (DNA): TGCGCCAGCAGCTTGTCGGGGCGGACTGAAGCTTTCTTT.

The rearrangement joins TRBV5-1 to TRBJ2-1, with no clear D. CDR3 size: 17 residues. The V end was cut by 4 bases, the J end by 5 bases, with 22 bases between. CDR1 is SGHRS and CDR2 is YFSETQ in the germline V gene. The CDR3: CASSPLSWGRGDNEQFF. The CDR3 DNA is TGCGCCAGCAGCCCCCTGAGTTGGGGAAGAGGCGACAATGAGCAGTTCTTC.

The J gene is TRBJ2-3, the V gene TRBV6-5, with TRBD2 matching over 7 bases. V was clipped by 0 bases and J by 1 base; unmatched bases: 4. The length of the CDR3 is 16 residues. Germline values: CDR1 MNHEY, CDR2 SVGAGI. The chain's CDR3 is CASSYSSGVGTDTQYF. CDR3 nucleotides: TGTGCCAGCAGTTACTCGAGCGGGGTAGGCACAGATACGCAGTATTTT.

The J gene is TRBJ2-5, the V gene TRBV5-5, with a possible D match to TRBD2 (6 bases). The CDR3 runs 17 residues. Trimming took off 3 bases at V and 1 base at J, with 19 bases between the two ends. Looked up from germline, CDR1 is SGHKS and CDR2 is YYEKEE (reference sequence). CDR3 DNA: TGTGCCAGCAGCTGGAGGGGCCTGGGAGCGGTCCAAGAGACCCAGTACTTC. It specifies CASSWRGLGAVQETQYF.

The J gene is TRBJ1-2, the V gene TRBV30; D perhaps matches TRBD1 (5 bases). CDR1 and CDR2 from the germline V gene are GTSNPN and SVGIG (reference sequence). The CDR3 covers 12 residues. Trimming pared 1 base from V and 4 bases from J, leaving 7 bases between. CDR3 DNA: TGTGCCTGGAGTGCAGGGAGCTATGGCTACACCTTC. Amino acid sequence: CAWSAGSYGYTF.

The chain is built from TRBV6-5 and TRBJ1-2; D gene uncertain. The germline V gene has CDR1 MNHEY and CDR2 SVGAGI. V was clipped by 0 bases and J by 4 bases, with 15 bases between them. The CDR3 runs 16 residues. CDR3: CASSYSLTGRAYGYTF. In DNA form, the CDR3 reads TGTGCCAGCAGTTACTCGTTAACGGGGAGGGCCTATGGCTACACCTTC.

The chain combines TRBV12-3 or TRBV12-4 with TRBJ1-2, with D perhaps matching TRBD1 (6 bases). The CDR3 has 16 residues. Trimming removed 1 base at V and 0 bases at J, with 12 bases between. The CDR3 sequence is CASSLGDMGTNYGYTF. The CDR3, as DNA: TGTGCCAGCAGTTTAGGGGACATGGGTACTAACTATGGCTACACCTTC.

This clonotype appeared a few times. V usage is TRBV6-5 and J usage is TRBJ2-1; no clear D gene. The better agreement between TRBJ2-7 and the DNA end casts doubt on the J call. The CDR3 spans 15 residues. Looked up from germline, CDR1 is MNHEY and CDR2 is SVGAGI. The CDR3 reads CASSYSSDLTGEQYF. The CDR3 bases are TGTGCCAGCAGTTACTCGTCGGATCTGACCGGCGAGCAGTACTTC.

The rearrangement uses TRBV6-1 and TRBJ2-5; either TRBD1 or TRBD2 may supply D (5 bases each). The CDR3 totals 13 residues. Trimming removed 9 bases at V and 5 bases at J, with 16 bases between. Germline V lookup: CDR1 MNHNS, CDR2 SASEGT. CDR3: CARSRDLRETQYF. The CDR3 nucleotides are TGTGCCAGATCCCGGGACCTCCGCGAGACCCAGTACTTC.

The rearrangement joins TRBV3-1 to TRBJ1-2, with D possibly TRBD1 on 6 matching bases. In germline, CDR1 is LGHDT, CDR2 YNNKEL (reference sequence). V dropped 5 bases and J dropped 0 bases, with 16 bases sitting between them. This CDR3 has 16 residues. The CDR3 loop is CASSNYGQSANYGYTF. The CDR3 DNA sequence: TGTGCCAGCAGCAATTACGGACAGTCAGCTAACTATGGCTACACCTTC. Variable domain in full (rest from reference TRBV3-1 and TRBJ1-2): DTAVSQTPKYLVTQMGNDKSIKCEQNLGHDTMYWYKQDSKKFLKIMFSYNNKELIINETVPNRFSPKSPDKAHLNLHINSLELGDSAVYFCASSNYGQSANYGYTFGSGTRLTVV.

The genes are TRBV12-3 or TRBV12-4 and TRBJ2-2, with no clear D. The CDR3 consists of 13 residues. With 3 bases removed from V and 4 bases from J, the gap between germline ends came to 6 bases. DNA for the CDR3: TGTGCCAGCAGTTTCTCCTCCACCGGGGAGCTGTTTTTT. As protein: CASSFSSTGELFF.

This clonotype was detected a few times. The chain recombines TRBV3-1 with TRBJ2-1, with 7 bases lining up with TRBD1. This CDR3 contains 17 residues. V dropped 0 bases and J dropped 3; count of bases not matched to a gene: 8. Germline CDR1 LGHDT, CDR2 YNNKEL (reference sequence). The CDR3 region has the DNA TGTGCCAGCAGCCAAGATTTGGTTAGGGGGCTCTACAATGAGCAGTTCTTC. Amino acid sequence: CASSQDLVRGLYNEQFF.

There are a few counts of this clonotype. V usage is TRBV3-1 and J usage is TRBJ1-1; no reliable D call. CDR1 is LGHDT, CDR2 YNNKEL, per germline (reference sequence). Trimming left V 3 bases short and J 5 bases short, with 4 bases between. There are 11 residues in the CDR3. The CDR3 region is CASSQGTEAFF. CDR3 coding DNA: TGTGCCAGCAGCCAGGGAACTGAAGCTTTCTTT.

This clonotype was observed a single time. This rearrangement joins TRBV12-3 or TRBV12-4 to TRBJ2-3, with 7 bases matching TRBD1. After removal of 7 bases from V and 0 bases from J, the junction contained 4 bases not matched to a gene. The CDR3 consists of 14 residues. CDR3 sequence reads: CASNPGQSTDTQYF. The CDR3 DNA follows: TGTGCCAGCAATCCGGGACAGAGCACAGATACGCAGTATTTT.